One and the same sample provided the 32 T cell receptor beta chains below, sequenced in a study of blood T cell repertoires in COVID-19. Only in-frame clones appear in the TCRdb table, and some are missing; sequencing was by immunoSEQ multiplex PCR. Of approximately 110,000 clones in the sample, roughly nine tenths are singletons; the top ten hold roughly 32%. The sample consisted of peripheral blood. These receptor sequences come from a woman aged 80 or over with acute or convalescent COVID-19.

This chain joins TRBV10-2 and TRBJ2-3; D perhaps matches TRBD1 (5 bases). Per germline, CDR1 WSHSY and CDR2 SAAADI. Trimming took 6 bases from V and 6 from J, leaving 16 bases between them. This CDR3 has 14 residues. DNA for the CDR3: TGCGCCAGCAGCGTCAGTCGGCCAGGGGATACGCAGTATTTT. Translating gives CASSVSRPGDTQYF.

V usage is TRBV18 and J usage is TRBJ2-7; TRBD1 matches 9 bases. The length of the CDR3 is 17 residues. V lost 5 bases to trimming and J lost 0 bases; unmatched junction nucleotides: 11. Germline assignment: CDR1 KGHSH and CDR2 LQKENI. DNA for the CDR3: TGTGCCAGCTCATCCTTAGCCCCGGGACAGGGCTCCTACGAGCAGTACTTC. Its protein is CASSSLAPGQGSYEQYF. Full variable domain (remainder filled in from reference TRBV18 and TRBJ2-7): NAGVMQNPRHLVRRRGQEARLRCSPMKGHSHVYWYRQLPEEGLKFMVYLQKENIIDESGMPKERFSAEFPKEGPSILRIQQVVRGDSAAYFCASSSLAPGQGSYEQYFGPGTRLTVT.

The chain recombines TRBV2 with TRBJ1-1, with 8 nucleotides matching TRBD1. CDR1 SNHLY and CDR2 FYNNEI come from the germline V gene. The junction had 8 bases not matched to a gene; V was cut back by 4 bases and J by 1 base. This CDR3 contains 16 residues. The CDR3: CASSGRDRPQNTEAFF. DNA of the CDR3: TGTGCCAGCAGTGGGCGGGACAGGCCACAGAACACTGAAGCTTTCTTT.

The CDR3 DNA sequence: TGCGCCAGCAGCAACCTACAGGGATACGAGCAGTACTTC. Translation gives CASSNLQGYEQYF. This chain uses TRBV4-3 with TRBJ2-7, with a possible D match to TRBD1 (6 bases). The V gene's germline CDR1 is LGHNA and CDR2 YSLEER. Trimming removed 5 bases at V and 4 bases at J, with 12 bases between. The CDR3 runs 13 residues.

The genes are TRBV5-1 and TRBJ2-3; TRBD2 matches at 15 bases. Looked up from germline, CDR1 is SGHRS and CDR2 is YFSETQ. V lost 2 bases and J lost 6; bases outside the gene matches: 4. The CDR3 extends over 16 amino acids. This CDR3 is CASSFGTSGGKDTQYF. The CDR3 bases are TGCGCCAGCAGCTTCGGGACTAGCGGGGGGAAGGATACGCAGTATTTT. Looking up the rest from reference TRBV5-1 and TRBJ2-3 gives the full variable domain: KAGVTQTPRYLIKTRGQQVTLSCSPISGHRSVSWYQQTPGQGLQFLFEYFSETQRNKGNFPGRFSGRQFSNSRSEMNVSTLELGDSALYLCASSFGTSGGKDTQYFGPGTRLTVL.

This chain joins TRBV6-2 or TRBV6-3 and TRBJ1-5; D not certain. The germline V gene has CDR1 MNHEY and CDR2 SVGEGT. Trimming removed 0 bases from V and 0 bases from J, with 9 bases in between. CDR3 length: 16 residues. CDR3: CASSYSGAGSNQPQHF. In nucleotides, the CDR3 is TGTGCCAGCAGTTACTCGGGAGCCGGTAGCAATCAGCCCCAGCATTTT.

The rearrangement joins TRBV29-1 to TRBJ2-5; 7 bases align to TRBD2. CDR3 length equals 15 residues. CDR1 is SQVTM, CDR2 ANQGSEA, per germline. The ends lost 7 bases at V and 5 bases at J; junction bases unmatched: 16. CDR3 sequence reads: CSAEGPRGRFETQYF. CDR3 DNA sequence: TGCAGCGCCGAGGGACCGCGGGGGAGGTTCGAGACCCAGTACTTC.

This clone came up once. This rearrangement joins TRBV2 to TRBJ1-2; D is unresolved. Trimming left V 2 bases short and J 8 bases short, with 12 bases between. The CDR3 contains 13 residues. The V gene's germline CDR1 is SNHLY and CDR2 FYNNEI. For the CDR3, the DNA is TGTGCCAGCAGTGAATGGGGTGGAGGAGGCTACACCTTC. Its protein is CASSEWGGGGYTF.

The chain couples TRBV21-1 to TRBJ1-1; the D call in the table, TRBD1, was not verified against the DNA. TRBV21-1 is shown as a pseudogene. There are 15 residues in the CDR3. The CDR3 DNA reads TGTGCCAGCAGCCAAACAGGGACCAAGAACACTGAAGCTTTCTTT. Amino acid sequence: CASSQTGTKNTEAFF.

The rearrangement links TRBV28 to TRBJ2-1; 8 bases map to TRBD2. The CDR3 is made up of 17 amino acids. Unmatched junction bases numbered 14, after V lost 2 bases and J lost 8 bases. The germline V gene has CDR1 MDHEN and CDR2 SYDVKM. The chain's CDR3 is CASSLGIPVLAGHEQFF. DNA of the CDR3: TGTGCCAGCAGTTTAGGGATCCCCGTGCTAGCGGGTCATGAGCAGTTCTTC.

Here the CDR3 reads CSVGMGQGVVFF. The CDR3 DNA sequence: TGCAGCGTTGGAATGGGACAGGGGGTGGTTTTCTTT. The gene calls are TRBV29-1 and TRBJ1-1; TRBD1 matches 11 bases. In germline, CDR1 is SQVTM, CDR2 ANQGSEA. The CDR3 totals 12 residues. Trimming at V came to 4 bases and at J to 13 bases, leaving 8 bases not matched to a gene.

The chain recombines TRBV9 with TRBJ2-5, with 14 bases matching TRBD2. With 4 bases clipped from V and 3 bases from J, the junction kept 2 bases outside the gene matches. This CDR3 has 15 amino acids. The germline V gene encodes CDR1 SGDLS and CDR2 YYNGEE. CDR3 DNA: TGTGCCAGCAGCCAGACTAGCGGGGGGGAAGAGACCCAGTACTTC. Protein sequence: CASSQTSGGEETQYF.

V gene TRBV5-1 combines with J gene TRBJ2-1; 7 bases line up with TRBD2. This CDR3 has 15 amino acids. Unmatched junction bases numbered 8, after V lost 6 bases and J lost 2 bases. Germline CDR1 SGHRS, CDR2 YFSETQ. The CDR3 DNA reads TGCGCCAGCACTATGGAGGCGGGGGCCTACAATGAGCAGTTCTTC. Translated: CASTMEAGAYNEQFF.

The chain combines TRBV7-9 with TRBJ2-7, with a possible D match to TRBD1 (6 bases). V was trimmed by 5 bases and J by 13 bases, leaving 21 bases between them. Looked up from germline, CDR1 is SEHNR and CDR2 is FQNEAQ (reference sequence). CDR3 length: 13 residues. This chain's CDR3 is CASSPSTGSSHYF. For the CDR3, the DNA is TGTGCCAGCAGCCCCTCGACAGGTTCCTCCCATTACTTC.

The chain has TRBV5-1 and TRBJ1-4, with TRBD1 matching 7 bases. Germline CDR1 reads SGHRS; CDR2 reads YFSETQ. The ends lost 0 bases at V and 1 base at J; junction bases unmatched: 6. CDR3 length equals 17 residues. The CDR3 DNA reads TGCGCCAGCAGCTTGGCCCGACAGGGCTTAACTAATGAAAAACTGTTTTTT. This gives the protein CASSLARQGLTNEKLFF. The complete variable domain, with remaining parts taken from reference TRBV5-1 and TRBJ1-4, reads KAGVTQTPRYLIKTRGQQVTLSCSPISGHRSVSWYQQTPGQGLQFLFEYFSETQRNKGNFPGRFSGRQFSNSRSEMNVSTLELGDSALYLCASSLARQGLTNEKLFFGSGTQLSVL.

V and J are TRBV11-3 and TRBJ2-2; a weak D match, TRBD1 (6 bases). The germline CDR1 and CDR2 sequences are SGHNT and YENEEA. The CDR3 covers 15 residues. Trimming stripped 4 bases from V and 4 bases from J, with 13 bases between. CDR3 region: CASSYGQKTTGELFF. In DNA form, the CDR3 reads TGTGCCAGCAGCTACGGACAGAAAACCACCGGGGAGCTGTTTTTT.

The chain is built from TRBV6-5 and TRBJ2-7; D is perhaps TRBD1 (5 bases). This CDR3 comprises 14 residues. Trimming stripped 4 bases from V and 0 bases from J, with 10 bases between. CDR1 is MNHEY, CDR2 SVGAGI, per germline. The CDR3 here is CASSSQEFSYEQYF. The DNA for the CDR3 is TGTGCCAGCAGTTCACAGGAATTCTCCTACGAGCAGTACTTC.

J is TRBJ1-2 and V is TRBV19, with D tentatively TRBD1 (6 bases). Trimming pared 4 bases from V and 4 bases from J, leaving 10 bases between. Per the germline V gene, CDR1 is LNHDA and CDR2 is SQIVND (reference sequence). The CDR3 totals 13 residues. Here the CDR3 reads CASSSTGSYGYTF. The CDR3 region has the DNA TGTGCCAGTAGTAGCACAGGGTCCTATGGCTACACCTTC.

The V and J genes are TRBV19 and TRBJ1-5; D perhaps matches TRBD1 (6 bases). Trimming shortened V by 5 bases and J by 3 bases, and 14 bases separated the two germline ends. Germline assignment: CDR1 LNHDA and CDR2 SQIVND (reference sequence). CDR3 length equals 15 residues. The CDR3, as DNA: TGTGCCAGTAGTTTGGGGGCGAAGATCAATCAGCCCCAGCATTTT. Protein sequence: CASSLGAKINQPQHF. Full variable domain (outside the CDR3, taken from reference TRBV19 and TRBJ1-5): DGGITQSPKYLFRKEGQNVTLSCEQNLNHDAMYWYRQDPGQGLRLIYYSQIVNDFQKGDIAEGYSVSREKKESFPLTVTSAQKNPTAFYLCASSLGAKINQPQHFGDGTRLSIL.

The chain combines TRBV7-8 with TRBJ2-2; 7 bases map to TRBD1. Losses at the gene ends were 4 bases for V and 4 bases for J; bases not matched to a gene: 3. The CDR3 totals 14 residues. Germline CDR1 is SGHVS and CDR2 is FQNEAQ. CDR3 bases: TGTGCCAGCAGCTGGACAGGCGGCACCGGGGAGCTGTTTTTT. This translates into CASSWTGGTGELFF.

J is TRBJ2-2 and V is TRBV5-1; TRBD2 matches 8 bases. This CDR3 has 15 residues. The V gene's germline CDR1 is SGHRS and CDR2 YFSETQ. J lost 4 bases, V lost 6 bases, and 8 bases had no gene match. CDR3 amino acids: CASIPGGVGTGELFF. Here the CDR3 DNA reads TGCGCCAGCATCCCGGGAGGGGTAGGCACCGGGGAGCTGTTTTTT.

The rearrangement links TRBV5-5 to TRBJ2-5, with 12 bases matching TRBD1. Germline V lookup: CDR1 SGHKS, CDR2 YYEKEE (reference sequence). The ends lost 3 bases at V and 4 bases at J; junction bases unmatched: 4. The length of the CDR3 is 15 residues. DNA for the CDR3: TGTGCCAGCAGCTCTGGGACAGGGGGCATAGAGACCCAGTACTTC. Translating it yields CASSSGTGGIETQYF. Complete variable domain (other parts from reference TRBV5-5 and TRBJ2-5): DAGVTQSPTHLIKTRGQQVTLRCSPISGHKSVSWYQQVLGQGPQFIFQYYEKEERGRGNFPDRFSARQFPNYSSELNVNALLLGDSALYLCASSSGTGGIETQYFGPGTRLLVL.

The rearrangement joins TRBV9 to TRBJ2-5, with D possibly TRBD2 on 5 matching bases. The CDR3 is 14 amino acids. The V end lost 1 base, the J end lost 5 bases, and 12 bases lay between the germline ends. Germline V gene data show CDR1 as SGDLS and CDR2 as YYNGEE. The CDR3 region is CASSVTRGGETQYF. CDR3 DNA: TGTGCCAGCAGCGTAACCCGAGGCGGGGAGACCCAGTACTTC.

J is TRBJ1-5 and V is TRBV2, with 9 bases identical to TRBD1. The CDR3 sequence is 15 residues long. J was trimmed by 7 bases and V by 6 bases; bases with no gene match: 10. Germline V gives CDR1 SNHLY, CDR2 FYNNEI. The DNA of the CDR3 is TGTGCCAGCAGCCCGGGACAGGGCTCTGGCCAGCCCCAGCATTTT. Protein sequence: CASSPGQGSGQPQHF.

The genes are TRBV19 and TRBJ2-7; D perhaps matches TRBD2 (5 bases). V was shortened by 5 bases and J by 1 base, with 15 bases between the two germline ends. The CDR3 totals 15 residues. Per the germline V gene, CDR1 is LNHDA and CDR2 is SQIVND (reference sequence). CDR3 residues: CASSWNEGRSYEQYF. The CDR3 region has the DNA TGTGCCAGTAGTTGGAATGAGGGCAGGTCCTACGAGCAGTACTTC. Supplemented by reference TRBV19 and TRBJ2-7, the full variable domain reads DGGITQSPKYLFRKEGQNVTLSCEQNLNHDAMYWYRQDPGQGLRLIYYSQIVNDFQKGDIAEGYSVSREKKESFPLTVTSAQKNPTAFYLCASSWNEGRSYEQYFGPGTRLTVT.

This chain links TRBV6-4 with TRBJ2-7, with D tentatively TRBD1 (6 bases). Germline CDR1 is MRHNA and CDR2 is SNTAGT. CDR3 length equals 14 residues. The germline V and J ends were trimmed by 7 bases and 2 bases, with 15 bases remaining between them. The CDR3 DNA sequence: TGTGCCAGCACTCCGGGACACGGAACCTACGAGCAGTACTTC. As protein: CASTPGHGTYEQYF.

The V call is TRBV5-6, the J call TRBJ1-3, with a weak D call TRBD1 (6 bases). In germline, CDR1 is SGHDT, CDR2 YYEEEE. The CDR3 is 15 residues long. V was trimmed by 0 bases and J by 4 bases, leaving 11 bases between them. CDR3 in amino acids: CASSLAPGAGNTIYF. CDR3 nucleotide sequence: TGTGCCAGCAGCTTGGCTCCAGGGGCCGGAAACACCATATATTTT.

The chain combines TRBV7-8 with TRBJ1-5, with D uncertain. Trimming left V 0 bases short and J 8 bases short, with 17 bases between. The CDR3 totals 16 residues. CDR1 SGHVS and CDR2 FQNEAQ come from the germline V gene. The CDR3, as DNA: TGTGCCAGCAGCTTAGCCCGGGTTCTCATCGGTGAGCCCCAGCATTTT. It yields the protein CASSLARVLIGEPQHF.

The chain links TRBV6-2 or TRBV6-3 to TRBJ1-6; D gene uncertain. The CDR3 sequence is 14 residues long. The V gene lost 1 base and the J gene lost 7 bases, with 8 bases spanning the gap. In germline, CDR1 is MNHEY, CDR2 SVGEGT. CDR3 nucleotides: TGTGCCAGCAGTTACTGGCAGGAAAATTCACCCCTCCACTTT. Translation gives CASSYWQENSPLHF.

CDR3 protein: CASSRGLAGANTGELFF. CDR3 in DNA: TGTGCCAGCAGCCGGGGACTAGCGGGGGCCAACACCGGGGAGCTGTTTTTT. The V and J genes are TRBV11-2 and TRBJ2-2, with 14 bases matching TRBD2. CDR1 is SGHAT, CDR2 FQNNGV, per germline. The CDR3 extends over 17 amino acids. V lost 5 bases to trimming and J lost 2 bases; unmatched junction nucleotides: 4.

V is TRBV10-1 and J is TRBJ2-3, with TRBD2 matching over 7 bases. The CDR3 is 14 residues long. Germline V gene lookup returns CDR1 WNHNN and CDR2 SYGVQD (reference sequence). Germline trimming cut 7 bases from V and 2 bases from J; bases unmatched to any gene: 6. This CDR3 reads CASKSGGYTDTQYF. The CDR3, as DNA: TGCGCCAGCAAATCGGGGGGATACACAGATACGCAGTATTTT.

This chain joins TRBV5-1 and TRBJ2-1, with D possibly being TRBD1 (5 bases). Germline loops: CDR1 SGHRS, CDR2 YFSETQ. V dropped 0 bases and J dropped 7 bases, with 5 bases sitting between them. The CDR3 contains 12 residues. This chain's CDR3 is CASSLEGNEQFF. As DNA, the CDR3 is TGCGCCAGCAGCTTGGAGGGGAATGAGCAGTTCTTC.